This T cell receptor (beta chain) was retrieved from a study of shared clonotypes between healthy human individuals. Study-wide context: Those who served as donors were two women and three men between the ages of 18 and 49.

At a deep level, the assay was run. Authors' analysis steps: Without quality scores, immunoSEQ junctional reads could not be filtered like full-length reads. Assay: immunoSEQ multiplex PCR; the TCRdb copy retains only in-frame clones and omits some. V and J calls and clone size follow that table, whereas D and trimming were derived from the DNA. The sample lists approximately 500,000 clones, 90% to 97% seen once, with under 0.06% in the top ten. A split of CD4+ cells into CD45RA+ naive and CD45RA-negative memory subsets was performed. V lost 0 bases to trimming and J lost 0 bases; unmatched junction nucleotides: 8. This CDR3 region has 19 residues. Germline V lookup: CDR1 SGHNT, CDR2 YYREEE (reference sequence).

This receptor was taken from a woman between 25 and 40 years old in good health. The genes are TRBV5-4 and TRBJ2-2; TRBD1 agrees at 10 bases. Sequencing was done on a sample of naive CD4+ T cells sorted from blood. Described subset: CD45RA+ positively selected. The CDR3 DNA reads TGTGCCAGCAGCTTGGATTTGCCCGGACAGGGGGCGAACACCGGGGAGCTGTTTTTT. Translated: CASSLDLPGQGANTGELFF.